This T cell receptor (beta chain) was recorded in a study of blood T cell repertoires in COVID-19. Deletions cut 3 bases from V and 10 bases from J, with 10 bases between. The length of the CDR3 is 13 residues. Germline lookup yields CDR1 SGHVS and CDR2 FQNEAQ. The data were produced by immunoSEQ multiplex PCR, yet TCRdb's version contains in-frame clones alone and is incomplete. The table records approximately 210,000 clones, 65% to 80% of them present only once. The gene calls are TRBV7-8 and TRBJ1-6, with D maybe TRBD1 (5 bases). Sequencing was done on a sample of PBMCs or T cells enriched from blood (not recorded which). The TCR sequence derives from a woman in her 50s with acute COVID-19. CDR3: CASSFLGGSPLHF. As DNA, the CDR3 is TGTGCCAGCAGCTTCCTTGGGGGGTCACCCCTCCACTTT.